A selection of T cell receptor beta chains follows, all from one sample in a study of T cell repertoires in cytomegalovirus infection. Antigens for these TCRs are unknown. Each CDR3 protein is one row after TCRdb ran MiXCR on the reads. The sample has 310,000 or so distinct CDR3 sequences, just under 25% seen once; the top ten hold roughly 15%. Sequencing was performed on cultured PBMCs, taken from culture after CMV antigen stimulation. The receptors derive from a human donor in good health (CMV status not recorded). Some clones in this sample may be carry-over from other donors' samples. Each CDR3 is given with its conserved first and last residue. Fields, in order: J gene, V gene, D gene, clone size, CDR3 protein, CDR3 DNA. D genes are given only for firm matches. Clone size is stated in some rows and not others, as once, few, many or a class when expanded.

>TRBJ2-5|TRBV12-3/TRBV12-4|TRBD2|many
CASTPTGGRGQETQYF
TGTGCCAGCACCCCAACGGGCGGGAGAGGGCAAGAGACCCAGTACTTC
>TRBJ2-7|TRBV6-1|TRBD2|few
CASSQAAGDHYEQYF
TGTGCCAGCAGTCAGGCAGCGGGAGACCACTACGAGCAGTACTTC
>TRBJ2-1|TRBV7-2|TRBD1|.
CASSLGPGQGTNEQFF
TGTGCCAGCAGCTTAGGACCGGGACAGGGTACGAATGAGCAGTTCTTC
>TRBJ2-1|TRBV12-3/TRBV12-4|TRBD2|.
CANTRTSGGVYNEQFF
TGTGCCAACACCCGGACTAGCGGGGGAGTTTACAATGAGCAGTTCTTC
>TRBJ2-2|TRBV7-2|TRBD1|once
CASSLVGTGNTGELFF
TGTGCCAGCAGCTTAGTAGGGACAGGGAACACCGGGGAGCTGTTTTTT
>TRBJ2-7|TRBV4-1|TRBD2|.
CASSQRGASGIEQYF
TGCGCCAGCAGCCAACGAGGCGCTAGCGGGATCGAGCAGTACTTC
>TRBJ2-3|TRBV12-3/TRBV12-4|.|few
CASSLGGVKGTDTQYF
TGTGCCAGCAGTTTAGGAGGGGTAAAGGGCACAGATACGCAGTATTTT
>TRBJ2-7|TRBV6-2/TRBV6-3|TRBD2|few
CASRKPGLPSEQYF
TGTGCCAGCAGGAAACCGGGACTACCCTCTGAGCAGTACTTC
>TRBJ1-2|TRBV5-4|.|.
CASSFGPLGSNYGYTF
TGTGCCAGCAGCTTTGGCCCACTGGGGTCTAACTATGGCTACACCTTC
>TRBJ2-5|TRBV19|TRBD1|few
CASSPTGGQFQETQYF
TGTGCCAGTAGCCCGACAGGGGGCCAGTTTCAAGAGACCCAGTACTTC
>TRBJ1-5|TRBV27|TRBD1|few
CASSFLPLRQGWGNQPQHF
TGTGCCAGCAGTTTCCTACCCCTTCGACAGGGATGGGGCAATCAGCCCCAGCATTTT
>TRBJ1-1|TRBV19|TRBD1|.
CAGRTTGGSFTEAFF
TGTGCCGGTAGGACGACAGGGGGCAGCTTCACTGAAGCTTTCTTT
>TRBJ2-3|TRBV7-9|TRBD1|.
CASSMTGFPDTQYF
TGTGCCAGCAGCATGACAGGGTTTCCAGATACGCAGTATTTT
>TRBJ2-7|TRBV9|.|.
CASSVDGQTYEQYF
TGTGCCAGCAGCGTAGACGGGCAGACCTACGAGCAGTACTTC
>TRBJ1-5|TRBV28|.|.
CASSFRGTQPQHF
TGTGCCAGCAGTTTCCGGGGAACTCAGCCCCAGCATTTT
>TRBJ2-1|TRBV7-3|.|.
CASSPRWADEQFF
TGTGCCAGCAGTCCCCGTTGGGCCGATGAGCAGTTCTTC
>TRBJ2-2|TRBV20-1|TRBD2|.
CSARSLAGATGELFF
TGCAGTGCTAGAAGTCTAGCGGGAGCCACCGGGGAGCTGTTTTTT
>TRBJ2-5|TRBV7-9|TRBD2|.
CASRRAREGETQYF
TGTGCCAGCAGGCGGGCGAGGGAGGGAGAGACCCAGTACTTC
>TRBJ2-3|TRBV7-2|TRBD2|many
CASSCDRGLAGCRADTQYF
TGTGCCAGCAGTTGCGATCGGGGACTAGCGGGATGTCGAGCAGATACGCAGTATTTT
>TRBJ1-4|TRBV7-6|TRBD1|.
CASSGAGTGDEKLFF
TGTGCCAGCAGCGGAGCCGGGACAGGGGATGAAAAACTGTTTTTT
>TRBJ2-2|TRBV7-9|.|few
CASSSLGGNGELFF
TGTGCCAGCAGCTCACTTGGGGGCAACGGGGAGCTGTTTTTT
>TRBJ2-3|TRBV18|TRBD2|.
CASSPRLAGGPSDTQYF
TGTGCCAGCTCACCTCGTTTGGCGGGAGGGCCGTCTGATACGCAGTATTTT
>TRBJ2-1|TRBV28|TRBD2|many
CASSLYSSGRNEQFF
TGTGCCAGCAGTTTATATTCTAGCGGGAGAAATGAGCAGTTCTTC
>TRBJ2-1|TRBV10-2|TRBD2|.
CASSPGTSGRPIEQFF
TGCGCCAGCAGCCCTGGGACTAGCGGGAGGCCCATTGAGCAGTTCTTC
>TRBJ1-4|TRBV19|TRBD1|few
CASSATGLNEKLFF
TGTGCCAGTAGTGCGACAGGGTTGAATGAAAAACTGTTTTTT
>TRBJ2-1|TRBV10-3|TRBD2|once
CAISDPGTSLGNEQFF
TGTGCCATCAGTGACCCCGGGACTAGCCTTGGCAATGAGCAGTTCTTC
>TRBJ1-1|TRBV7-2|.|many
CASSLARLQSNTEAFF
TGTGCCAGCAGCTTAGCGCGGTTACAGTCGAACACTGAAGCTTTCTTT
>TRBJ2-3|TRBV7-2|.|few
CASSLGVALSTDTQYF
TGTGCCAGCAGCTTAGGTGTAGCGCTTAGCACAGATACGCAGTATTTT
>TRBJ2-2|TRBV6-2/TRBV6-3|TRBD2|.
CASSRLLAGGDTGELFF
TGTGCCAGCAGTCGACTACTAGCGGGAGGGGACACCGGGGAGCTGTTTTTT
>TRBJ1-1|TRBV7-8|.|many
CASSESHGQAFF
TGTGCCAGCAGCGAATCACATGGCCAAGCTTTCTTT
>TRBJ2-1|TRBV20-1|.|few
CSARDQTGFTHRSNEQFF
TGCAGTGCTAGAGATCAAACCGGGTTCACCCACCGTAGCAATGAGCAGTTCTTC
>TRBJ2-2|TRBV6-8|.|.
CASSYAGIEGGELFF
TGTGCCAGCAGTTACGCCGGCATAGAGGGCGGGGAGCTGTTTTTT
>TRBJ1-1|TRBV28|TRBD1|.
CASSNRDRDLEYTEAFF
TGTGCCAGCAGCAACCGGGACAGGGACCTAGAGTACACTGAAGCTTTCTTT
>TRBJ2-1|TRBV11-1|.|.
CASSSRGGWRDGDEQFF
TGTGCCAGCAGCTCGAGGGGGGGCTGGCGGGACGGCGATGAGCAGTTCTTC